Listed below are T cell receptor beta chains from one sample, sequenced in a study of blood T cells in healthy people across ages. Using its own MiXCR run on the 5' RACE reads, TCRdb lists one record per CDR3 protein. In the table there are fewer than 800,000 distinct CDR3 sequences, 20% to 30% of which are singletons. This sample was also put to use in a study of T cells of mothers and their children.

The sample consisted of blood. The source is a boy younger than 18 in good health. The CDR3 runs from the conserved cysteine through the conserved F or W. Each record gives: V gene, clone size, J gene, D gene, CDR3 protein, CDR3 DNA. A D gene is named only where the DNA matches it firmly. Rows give clone size only sometimes, using once, few, many, or a class for an expanded clone.

TRBV6-1	NA	TRBJ1-6	TRBD1	CASSGRTGKDSPLHF	TGTGCCAGCAGTGGCCGGACAGGGAAGGATTCACCCCTCCACTTT
TRBV14	NA	TRBJ2-1	NA	CASSPWDTPGHDEQFF	TGTGCCAGCAGCCCTTGGGACACCCCAGGGCACGATGAGCAGTTCTTC
TRBV4-1	NA	TRBJ2-4	NA	CASSQEGGQKNIQYF	TGCGCCAGCAGCCAAGAGGGGGGACAGAAAAACATTCAGTACTTC
TRBV2	many	TRBJ1-2	TRBD1	CASSGQGYGYTF	TGTGCCAGCAGTGGACAGGGATATGGCTACACCTTC
TRBV7-2	NA	TRBJ2-3	NA	CASSFKAEITDTQYF	TGTGCCAGCAGCTTCAAAGCGGAAATTACAGATACGCAGTATTTT
TRBV2	few	TRBJ1-4	TRBD1	CASSEGTVVEKLFF	TGTGCCAGCAGTGAGGGGACAGTTGTCGAAAAACTGTTTTTT
TRBV11-2	NA	TRBJ2-5	TRBD2	CASSSFPSGVWGETQYF	TGTGCCAGCAGCTCGTTTCCTAGCGGTGTTTGGGGAGAGACCCAGTACTTC
TRBV12-3/TRBV12-4	NA	TRBJ2-6	NA	CASSLEVLGSGANVLTF	TGTGCCAGCAGTTTAGAAGTCTTGGGGTCTGGGGCCAACGTCCTGACTTTC
TRBV20-1	once	TRBJ1-2	NA	CSAPDRGGYTF	TGCAGTGCTCCCGACAGAGGTGGCTACACCTTC
TRBV7-2	NA	TRBJ2-3	TRBD2	CASSVGGGAGDTQYF	TGTGCCAGCAGCGTGGGGGGGGGTGCGGGAGATACGCAGTATTTT
TRBV4-3	NA	TRBJ2-5	NA	CASSQDVGETQYF	TGCGCCAGCAGCCAAGACGTAGGAGAGACCCAGTACTTC
TRBV2	few	TRBJ2-1	NA	CAIRLVLSSYNEQFF	TGTGCCATCCGACTGGTGCTGAGCTCCTACAATGAGCAGTTCTTC
TRBV4-2	few	TRBJ2-1	NA	CASSLMGGDSYNEQFF	TGTGCCAGCAGCCTGATGGGGGGGGACAGCTACAATGAGCAGTTCTTC
TRBV3-1	few	TRBJ2-3	TRBD2	CASSPLESGRSSTDTQYF	TGTGCCAGCAGCCCCTTGGAGAGCGGGAGGTCCAGCACAGATACGCAGTATTTT
TRBV5-1	many	TRBJ2-5	NA	CASSLGLKETQYF	TGTGCCAGCAGCTTAGGCTTGAAAGAGACCCAGTACTTC
TRBV4-3	few	TRBJ2-2	TRBD2	CASSQGSGGNTGELFF	TGCGCCAGCAGCCAAGGGAGCGGGGGGAACACCGGGGAGCTGTTTTTT
TRBV14	few	TRBJ2-1	NA	CASSATRQTNEQFF	TGTGCCAGCAGCGCGACACGTCAAACCAATGAGCAGTTCTTC
TRBV4-2	NA	TRBJ2-3	NA	CASSQPRPTDTQYF	TGTGCCAGCAGCCAACCTCGACCCACAGATACGCAGTATTTT
TRBV12-5	few	TRBJ2-5	NA	CASGTTGTYQETQYF	TGTGCTAGTGGTACCACCGGGACATACCAAGAGACCCAGTACTTC
TRBV5-1	few	TRBJ2-1	NA	CASSLFSGFNEQFF	TGCGCCAGCAGCTTGTTTTCGGGTTTCAATGAGCAGTTCTTC
TRBV6-6	NA	TRBJ2-7	TRBD1	CASSYSGTGGLYEQYF	TGTGCCAGCAGTTACTCAGGGACAGGGGGCCTCTACGAGCAGTACTTC
TRBV20-1	few	TRBJ1-6	NA	CSARVAGEVSSPLHF	TGCAGTGCTAGAGTGGCAGGGGAGGTCAGCTCACCCCTCCACTTT
TRBV20-1	few	TRBJ1-2	NA	CSARVRSYGYTF	TGCAGTGCTAGAGTCCGTAGCTATGGCTACACCTTC
TRBV7-3	NA	TRBJ2-1	NA	CASSLGGGKNNEQFF	TGTGCCAGCAGCTTAGGCGGAGGGAAAAACAATGAGCAGTTCTTC
TRBV20-1	NA	TRBJ1-4	NA	CSARNPGEATNEKLFF	TGCAGTGCTAGAAATCCGGGGGAAGCAACTAATGAAAAACTGTTTTTT
TRBV7-2	many	TRBJ1-4	TRBD1	CASSLDRVGEKLFF	TGTGCCAGCAGCTTGGACAGGGTTGGGGAAAAACTGTTTTTT
TRBV27	many	TRBJ2-7	NA	CASSLTSSYEQYF	TGTGCCAGCAGCTTGACTAGCTCCTACGAGCAGTACTTC
TRBV7-2	NA	TRBJ2-1	NA	CASSLLMAANEQFF	TGTGCCAGCAGCTTACTAATGGCCGCGAATGAGCAGTTCTTC